These 21 T cell receptor beta chains were all obtained from the same sample, sequenced in a study of T-cell reconstitution after alpha-beta-depleted transplantation in children. TCRbeta library construction was performed incorporating unique molecular identifiers. Each CDR3 protein is one row after TCRdb ran MiXCR on the PCR reads. This sample has fewer than 750,000 distinct CDR3 sequences, with 23% found just once. The sequencing here drew on PBMCs, mostly from graft donor cells, taken 360 days after TCRalphabeta/CD19-depleted stem cell transplant. These receptors were obtained from a boy younger than two who had a stem cell transplant for acute myeloid leukemia, so the T cells may come from the graft donor.

This CDR3 is CSAAQDWLAYEQYF. CDR3 DNA sequence: TGCAGTGCAGCACAGGACTGGCTTGCGTACGAGCAGTACTTC. The chain employs TRBV20-1 and TRBJ2-7, with D perhaps assigned TRBD1 or TRBD2 (5 bases each). The CDR3 sequence is 14 residues long. V lost 6 bases and J 4 bases, leaving 19 bases between the germline ends. Germline lookup yields CDR1 DFQATT and CDR2 SNEGSKA (reference sequence).

This clonotype was seen at least ten times. The rearrangement uses TRBV29-1 and TRBJ1-4, with 9 positions matching TRBD1. V lost 2 bases and J lost 4; bases outside the gene matches: 8. CDR1 and CDR2 (germline): SQVTM, ANQGSEA. This CDR3 contains 16 residues. CDR3 bases: TGCAGCGTTGAACAAACGGGACAGGGACGTAATGAAAAACTGTTTTTT. Amino acids: CSVEQTGQGRNEKLFF.

The rearrangement joins TRBV21-1 to TRBJ2-5; TRBD2 is the table's D call and was not checked against the DNA. TRBV21-1 is a pseudogene locus. The CDR3 is made up of 16 amino acids. The CDR3 DNA follows: TGTGCCAGCACCCCTACGGGAGGCGATGGGGGGGAGACCCAGTACTTC. Protein product: CASTPTGGDGGETQYF.

This clonotype occurred a few times. The chain recombines TRBV13 with TRBJ2-3; 8 bases are shared with TRBD1. CDR1 is PRHDT and CDR2 is FYEKMQ in the germline V gene (reference sequence). J was trimmed by 5 bases and V by 5 bases; bases with no gene match: 6. The CDR3 totals 14 residues. CDR3 bases: TGTGCCAGCAGCATAAGACAGGGGAAAGATACGCAGTATTTT. Translated, it gives CASSIRQGKDTQYF.

This clonotype has only a few counts. This rearrangement joins TRBV6-1 to TRBJ1-1; a weak D match, TRBD1 (5 bases). CDR3 length: 13 amino acids. Per the germline V gene, CDR1 is MNHNS and CDR2 is SASEGT. The V gene lost 7 bases and the J gene lost 4 bases, with 13 bases spanning the gap. The CDR3 loop reads CASTDAGRTEAFF. The CDR3 region has the DNA TGTGCCAGCACCGACGCAGGGCGCACTGAAGCTTTCTTT.

The chain's CDR3 is CASTPGQGPLEQYF. CDR3 in DNA: TGTGCCAGCACCCCGGGACAGGGGCCTCTGGAGCAGTACTTC. The genes are TRBV12-3 or TRBV12-4 and TRBJ2-7; TRBD1 aligns across 10 bases. J was trimmed by 7 bases and V by 7 bases; bases with no gene match: 10. The CDR3 sequence is 14 residues long.

This clonotype was observed a handful of times. CDR3 DNA: TGTGCCAGCACCGATGGGGGGGATACGCAGTATTTT. Translated: CASTDGGDTQYF. This rearrangement joins TRBV12-3 or TRBV12-4 to TRBJ2-3; a possible D gene is TRBD2 (6 bases). Trimming took off 7 bases at V and 6 bases at J, with 11 bases between the two ends. CDR3 length: 12 amino acids.

CDR3 DNA sequence: TGTGCCAGCACGTCGGGGGGGCCTGGGTCCTACAATGAGCAGTTCTTC. It codes for CASTSGGPGSYNEQFF. The genes are TRBV27 and TRBJ2-1; 8 nucleotides match TRBD2. The CDR3 covers 16 residues. Germline V gives CDR1 MNHEY, CDR2 SMNVEV (reference sequence). Losses at the gene ends were 7 bases for V and 1 base for J; bases not matched to a gene: 9.

This clonotype has more than one count but fewer than ten. The chain employs TRBV20-1 and TRBJ2-2, with TRBD2 as a possible D gene (6 bases). CDR1 and CDR2 from the germline V gene are DFQATT and SNEGSKA (reference sequence). Trimming removed 2 bases from V and 2 bases from J, with 6 bases in between. The CDR3 is 13 amino acids. The CDR3 coding sequence is TGCAGTGCTAGAACTAGCAACACCGGGGAGCTGTTTTTT. Translating gives CSARTSNTGELFF.

This clonotype was observed many times. The chain recombines TRBV9 with TRBJ2-1; D possibly uses TRBD1 or TRBD2 (5 bases each). In germline, CDR1 is SGDLS, CDR2 YYNGEE. Trimming stripped 6 bases from V and 9 bases from J, with 19 bases between. The CDR3 contains 14 residues. The chain's CDR3 is CASTAGTPSGEQFF. The CDR3 DNA sequence: TGTGCCAGCACAGCCGGGACCCCATCCGGTGAGCAGTTCTTC.

This clonotype was recorded at least ten times. The chain combines TRBV20-1 with TRBJ2-1; D is unresolved. Trimming cost V 2 bases and J 7 bases, with 9 bases left between them. The CDR3 runs 12 residues. Germline CDR1 and CDR2: DFQATT and SNEGSKA (reference sequence). CDR3 amino acids: CSARIVGNEQFF. CDR3 DNA: TGCAGTGCTAGAATCGTGGGGAATGAGCAGTTCTTC.

This clonotype was counted many times. This chain joins TRBV12-3 or TRBV12-4 and TRBJ2-7; D gene unclear. CDR3 length: 13 amino acids. Between the trimmed V and J ends, which lost 6 bases and 9 bases, there was a span of 18 bases. The CDR3 DNA reads TGTGCCAGCAGCAGAGACGGACGGAGCAGGCAGTACGTC. Translated, it gives CASSRDGRSRQYV.

The V and J genes are TRBV20-1 and TRBJ2-7; D may match TRBD1 or TRBD2 (5 bases each). The germline V gene has CDR1 DFQATT and CDR2 SNEGSKA (reference sequence). This CDR3 comprises 15 residues. V lost 5 bases to trimming and J lost 5 bases, with 22 bases between them. The CDR3 loop is CSAAPGTGRSDEQYF. Here the CDR3 DNA reads TGCAGTGCTGCACCCGGGACGGGACGGAGCGACGAGCAGTACTTC.

This clonotype was recorded a few times. J is TRBJ2-5 and V is TRBV5-1, with 7 bases identical to TRBD2. The germline V gene has CDR1 SGHRS and CDR2 YFSETQ. The CDR3 sequence is 15 residues long. With 2 bases clipped from V and 0 bases from J, the junction kept 4 bases outside the gene matches. The chain's CDR3 is CASSLAGWYQETQYF. CDR3 bases: TGCGCCAGCAGCTTAGCGGGGTGGTACCAAGAGACCCAGTACTTC.

V is TRBV11-1 and J is TRBJ1-2; 11 bases match TRBD1. The CDR3 has 17 amino acids. After removal of 4 bases from V and 1 base from J, the junction contained 8 bases not matched to a gene. Germline V gene sequence: CDR1 SGHAT, CDR2 FQDESV (reference sequence). CDR3 nucleotide sequence: TGTGCCAGCAGCTCGGACAGGGGGCGAGGGGGTAACTATGGCTACACCTTC. Translation gives CASSSDRGRGGNYGYTF.

In this sample, this clonotype turned up once. The chain links TRBV15 to TRBJ2-2; TRBD2 agrees at 7 bases. The V and J ends lost 0 bases and 4 bases, in that order; junction bases with no gene match: 11. CDR3 size: 18 residues. CDR1 and CDR2 (germline): LNHNV, YYDKDF (reference sequence). The CDR3 sequence is CATSRDAGDPRATGELFF. The CDR3 DNA follows: TGTGCCACCAGCAGAGATGCGGGGGACCCTCGAGCCACCGGGGAGCTGTTTTTT.

In this sample, this clonotype turned up many times. The CDR3 protein is CSASQRQGSSYEQYF. CDR3 nucleotide sequence: TGCAGTGCTAGCCAAAGACAGGGGAGCTCCTACGAGCAGTACTTC. V is TRBV20-1 and J is TRBJ2-7, with 8 positions matching TRBD1. CDR3 length: 15 amino acids. Germline assignment: CDR1 DFQATT and CDR2 SNEGSKA (reference sequence). V shed 3 bases and J 0 bases; nucleotides not matched to a gene: 7.

The CDR3 protein is CASSPPGGQFNTEAFF. CDR3 coding DNA: TGTGCCAGCTCACCACCGGGGGGACAGTTCAACACTGAAGCTTTCTTT. The chain has TRBV18 and TRBJ1-1; 7 positions match TRBD1. The trim removed 0 bases at V and 2 bases at J, leaving 6 bases unmatched. Germline V lookup: CDR1 KGHSH, CDR2 LQKENI. The CDR3 spans 16 residues.

This clonotype showed up many times. The CDR3 spells CSVDSPSGYTF. In nucleotides, the CDR3 is TGCAGCGTTGATTCACCCAGCGGCTACACCTTC. The J gene is TRBJ1-2, the V gene TRBV29-1; D remains ambiguous. This CDR3 is 11 amino acids long. V shed 3 bases and J shed 8 bases, with 10 bases lying between them. Germline lookup yields CDR1 SQVTM and CDR2 ANQGSEA. The full variable domain, with the rest looked up from reference TRBV29-1 and TRBJ1-2, is SAVISQKPSRDICQRGTSLTIQCQVDSQVTMMFWYRQQPGQSLTLIATANQGSEATYESGFVIDKFPISRPNLTFSTLTVSNMSPEDSSIYLCSVDSPSGYTFGSGTRLTVV.

This clonotype was recorded many times. The chain employs TRBV7-2 and TRBJ2-1; no firm D call. With 5 bases removed from V and 0 bases from J, the gap between germline ends came to 14 bases. Germline assignment: CDR1 SGHTA and CDR2 FQGNSA. CDR3 length: 16 residues. The CDR3, as DNA: TGTGCCAGCAGCCGACCGGTCACTCGCTCCTACAATGAGCAGTTCTTC. It encodes CASSRPVTRSYNEQFF. Using reference TRBV7-2 and TRBJ2-1 for the parts outside the CDR3, the full variable domain is GAGVSQSPSNKVTEKGKDVELRCDPISGHTALYWYRQSLGQGLEFLIYFQGNSAPDKSGLPSDRFSAERTGGSVSTLTIQRTQQEDSAVYLCASSRPVTRSYNEQFFGPGTRLTVL.

This clonotype was counted between two and nine times. This chain joins TRBV3-1 and TRBJ1-2; 7 bases map to TRBD1. With 1 base clipped from V and 1 base from J, the junction kept 6 bases outside the gene matches. This CDR3 contains 16 residues. Per the germline V gene, CDR1 is LGHDT and CDR2 is YNNKEL (reference sequence). The CDR3 reads CASSQGGQALNYGYTF. In DNA form, the CDR3 reads TGTGCCAGCAGCCAAGGAGGACAGGCTCTTAACTATGGCTACACCTTC.